This T cell receptor (beta chain) appears in the sequencing data of a study of blood T cell repertoires in COVID-19. The wider study: Whether acute or convalescent, the COVID-19 samples came from the United States, Italy and Spain. The cDNA or gDNA used as material had been derived from T cells, B-cell-depleted T cells, or PBMCs.

V lost 4 bases, J lost 9 bases, and 11 bases stayed unmatched. The CDR3 contains 13 residues. Germline CDR1 reads GTSNPN; CDR2 reads SVGIG (reference sequence). Source study methods: Estimation of nucleated cell counts relied on the amplification of reference gene primers. Clones were read by immunoSEQ multiplex PCR, and TCRdb kept only the in-frame ones, dropping some. For V, J and clone size, that table is used; D and trimming come from the DNA. The table has 15,000 to 20,000 clones, around 73% seen once. The sequencing sample was made of peripheral blood. This TCR was sampled from a man between 60 and 75 years old with active or convalescent COVID-19. The chain recombines TRBV30 with TRBJ2-7, with 8 bases fitting TRBD2. The CDR3 nucleotides are TGTGCCTGGAATTTCGCGGGAGGAACGACGCAGTACTTC. Protein sequence: CAWNFAGGTTQYF. The full variable domain, its missing parts supplied by reference TRBV30 and TRBJ2-7, is SQTIHQWPATLVQPVGSPLSLECTVEGTSNPNLYWYRQAAGRGLQLLFYSVGIGQISSEVPQNLSASRPQDRQFILSSKKLLLSDSGFYLCAWNFAGGTTQYFGPGTRLTVT.